The T cell receptor beta chain under discussion was sequenced for a study of PD-1 blockade in mismatch repair-deficient tumors (TCRdb year 2017). As for the study more broadly: The trial enrolled roughly 83 consecutive patients with roughly twelve mismatch repair-deficient cancer types between 2013 and late 2016, all previously treated and progressing. Tumor-associated T cell clones were tracked in the peripheral blood of patients responding to PD-1 blockade by deep sequencing of TCR CDR3 regions. Beyond this particular receptor, the publication reports: Tumor-resident clones, often undetectable in blood before treatment, expanded rapidly after pembrolizumab and then contracted, generally before radiologic responses.

The table lists this clone with a few counts. The antigen it recognizes is unknown. Per-base qualities were not stored, and no clone one base away is much larger. Mismatch repair deficiency was established in every enrolled patient by polymerase chain reaction or immunohistochemistry. TCR sequencing was carried out for three patients who responded to pembrolizumab therapy. Pembrolizumab PD-1 blockade was prospectively tested in advanced mismatch repair-deficient cancers, regardless of tissue of origin, in the phase II trial. Peripheral blood T cell samples were serially collected before and at multiple times after PD-1 blockade was started. Blood sampling times were reported as weeks after the first pembrolizumab dose. Including the terminal cysteine and phenylalanine, the CDR3 comprises 16 residues. The only DNA kept is the CDR3, 48 bases in frame from the first base. As encoded in the germline V gene, CDR1 is SGHRS while CDR2 is YFSETQ. V ends up 6 bases short and J 4 bases short, with an unmatched junction base count of 7.

Library method: the immunoSEQ multiplex PCR assay. Entries here come from immuneACCESS through TCRdb and include only in-frame sequences with V and J called. Some clones fail to appear in such tables; in the studies checked, an unresolved V gene covers under half of the shortfall, and the cause of the remainder is unknown. The sample has some 130,000 clones on record, 88% of them singletons. About 10% of the sample is in the top ten clones. Sequences were derived from peripheral blood, sampled 72 weeks after starting pembrolizumab. The TCR sequence derives from an adult with mismatch repair-deficient cancer. The chain employs TRBV5-1 and TRBJ2-1; TRBD2 aligns with 13 central bases. The base sequence is TGCGCCAGCAAAGGACTAGCGGGAGACGGGTACAATGAGCAGTTCTTC. Translation gives CASKGLAGDGYNEQFF.